This T cell receptor beta chain was sequenced for a study of blood T cell repertoires in COVID-19. For the study at large: Sample material is recorded as cDNA or gDNA derived from T cells, B-cell-depleted T cells, or PBMCs.

This CDR3 is 12 amino acids long. The V gene lost 5 bases and the J gene lost 8 bases, with 12 bases spanning the gap. From germline, CDR1 is GTSNPN and CDR2 SVGIG (reference sequence). In the study's own analysis: Nucleated cell number was recorded as an estimate derived from reference gene primer amplification. Sequenced by immunoSEQ multiplex PCR; TCRdb stores in-frame clones only, minus some. V, J and clone size are those of that table, while D and trimming were read from the DNA. This sample has about 330,000 clones, with 85% to 90% found just once. The genes are TRBV30 and TRBJ1-4; maybe TRBD1 (6 bases). The sequence derives from a woman in her forties or fifties with active or convalescent COVID-19. The sample was peripheral blood. The chain's CDR3 is CAWSWGGEKLFF. The CDR3 nucleotides read TGTGCCTGGTCCTGGGGGGGCGAAAAACTGTTTTTT.